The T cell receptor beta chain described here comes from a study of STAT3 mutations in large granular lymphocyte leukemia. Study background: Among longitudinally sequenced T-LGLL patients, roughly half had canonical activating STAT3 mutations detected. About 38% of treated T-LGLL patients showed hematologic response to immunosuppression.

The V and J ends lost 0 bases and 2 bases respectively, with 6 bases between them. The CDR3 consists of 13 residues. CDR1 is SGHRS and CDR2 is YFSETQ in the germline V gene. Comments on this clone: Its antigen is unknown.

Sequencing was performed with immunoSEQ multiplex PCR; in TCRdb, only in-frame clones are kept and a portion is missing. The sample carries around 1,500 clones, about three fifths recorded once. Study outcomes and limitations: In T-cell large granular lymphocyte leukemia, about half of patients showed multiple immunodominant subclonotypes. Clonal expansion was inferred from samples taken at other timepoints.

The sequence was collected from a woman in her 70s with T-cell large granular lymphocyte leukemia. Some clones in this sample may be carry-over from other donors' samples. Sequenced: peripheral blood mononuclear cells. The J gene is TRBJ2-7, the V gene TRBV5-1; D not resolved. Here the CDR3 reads CASSLDIPYEQYF. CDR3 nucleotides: TGCGCCAGCAGCTTGGACATACCCTACGAGCAGTACTTC.